These 30 T cell receptor beta chains originate from one sample sequenced in a study of blood T cells in healthy people across ages. Sample-barcoded 5' priming and a J-beta primer mix drove a second PCR of roughly 6 to 12 cycles. TCRdb re-called the 5' RACE reads with MiXCR, one entry per CDR3 protein. The sample yields about 1.8 million distinct CDR3 sequences, 40% to 55% seen once. Material for sequencing was blood. These TCRs come from a middle-aged woman in good health.

The gene calls are TRBV6-6 and TRBJ2-2, with 7 bases lining up with TRBD2. With 4 bases clipped from V and 2 bases from J, the junction kept 4 bases outside the gene matches. This CDR3 spans 15 amino acids. Germline V gives CDR1 MNHNY, CDR2 SVGAGI (reference sequence). This CDR3 reads CASSWGLPNTGELFF. The CDR3 DNA is TGTGCCAGCAGTTGGGGACTACCTAACACCGGGGAGCTGTTTTTT.

Only a few counts were recorded for this clonotype. The chain uses TRBV6-5 and TRBJ2-7; D is perhaps TRBD1 or TRBD2 (5 bases each). This CDR3 spans 15 amino acids. The V gene's germline CDR1 is MNHEY and CDR2 SVGAGI. V was shortened by 2 bases and J by 4 bases, with 15 bases between the two germline ends. CDR3 nucleotide sequence: TGTGCCAGCAGTTACCAGGGCGAGGGAACGTACGAGCAGTACTTC. Its protein is CASSYQGEGTYEQYF.

This chain uses TRBV4-3 with TRBJ2-1; 12 nucleotides agree with TRBD2. Germline V gene sequence: CDR1 LGHNA, CDR2 YSLEER. The CDR3 consists of 17 residues. The J segment lost 10 bases and the V segment lost 0 bases, leaving 10 bases of the junction unmatched. This CDR3 is CASSQDLRLAGAGEQFF. The DNA of the CDR3 is TGCGCCAGCAGCCAAGATCTGAGACTAGCGGGGGCAGGGGAGCAGTTCTTC.

The V gene is TRBV7-2, the J gene TRBJ2-1; TRBD2 agrees at 7 bases. The CDR3 is made up of 17 amino acids. V gave up 3 bases and J gave up 0 bases; unmatched junction bases: 8. The germline V gene encodes CDR1 SGHTA and CDR2 FQGNSA. In DNA form, the CDR3 reads TGTGCCAGCAGCTTTTTAGCGGGTGAAGGCTCCTACAATGAGCAGTTCTTC. It encodes CASSFLAGEGSYNEQFF. Complete variable domain (other parts from reference TRBV7-2 and TRBJ2-1): GAGVSQSPSNKVTEKGKDVELRCDPISGHTALYWYRQSLGQGLEFLIYFQGNSAPDKSGLPSDRFSAERTGGSVSTLTIQRTQQEDSAVYLCASSFLAGEGSYNEQFFGPGTRLTVL.

J is TRBJ2-5 and V is TRBV6-6, with a tentative D call TRBD2 (6 bases). The CDR3 sequence is 12 residues long. CDR1 is MNHNY, CDR2 SVGAGI, per germline (reference sequence). The germline V and J ends were trimmed by 10 bases and 4 bases, with 13 bases remaining between them. In DNA, the CDR3 is TGTGCCACGGGACTCATCACAGAGACCCAGTACTTC. This encodes CATGLITETQYF.

This clonotype has a handful of counts. V gene TRBV7-2 combines with J gene TRBJ2-7; D unclear. The CDR3 has 17 residues. Germline-derived CDR1 and CDR2 are SGHTA and FQGNSA. The V and J ends lost 0 bases and 5 bases respectively, with 20 bases between them. CDR3 nucleotide sequence: TGTGCCAGCAGCTTAGCAGGGCAGATGGAACAAAGGAACGAGCAGTACTTC. Encoded protein: CASSLAGQMEQRNEQYF.

The chain joins TRBV6-5 to TRBJ1-1; the D is unclear. Germline V CDR1 and CDR2: MNHEY, SVGAGI. The CDR3 spans 8 residues. Trimming shortened V by 8 bases and J by 10 bases, and 5 bases separated the two germline ends. In nucleotides, the CDR3 is TGTGCCAGCGCCCCAGCTTTCTTT. As protein: CASAPAFF.

CDR3 DNA sequence: TGTGCCAGCAGCCAACAGACCCATAAAAATGAGCAGTTCTTC. Its translation: CASSQQTHKNEQFF. The chain recombines TRBV3-1 with TRBJ2-1; D uncertain. Germline loops: CDR1 LGHDT, CDR2 YNNKEL (reference sequence). The germline V and J ends were trimmed by 2 bases and 7 bases, with 12 bases remaining between them. The CDR3 has 14 amino acids.

There are a few counts of this clonotype. The chain is built from TRBV7-9 and TRBJ2-4; D uncertain. Germline V CDR1 and CDR2: SEHNR, FQNEAQ (reference sequence). V was trimmed by 5 bases and J by 3 bases, leaving 14 bases between them. The CDR3 length is 15 residues. The CDR3 DNA sequence: TGTGCCAGCAGCGCGGCGACGATCCGCAAAAACATTCAGTACTTC. It translates to CASSAATIRKNIQYF.

This chain connects TRBV7-2 to TRBJ1-1; D not resolved. Germline V gene lookup returns CDR1 SGHTA and CDR2 FQGNSA. Trimming shortened V by 3 bases and J by 0 bases, and 8 bases separated the two germline ends. CDR3 length: 14 residues. In DNA form, the CDR3 reads TGTGCCAGCAGCTTTGCACGGCTGAACACTGAAGCTTTCTTT. Amino acids: CASSFARLNTEAFF.

This chain links TRBV5-1 with TRBJ1-1; possible D gene TRBD1, 5 bases. CDR3 length: 15 residues. V was shortened by 3 bases and J by 1 base, with 13 bases between the two germline ends. CDR1 and CDR2 (germline): SGHRS, YFSETQ. The CDR3 protein is CASSWGGSGNTEAFF. As DNA, the CDR3 is TGCGCCAGCAGCTGGGGGGGATCAGGGAACACTGAAGCTTTCTTT.

The chain links TRBV15 to TRBJ2-5; 13 nucleotides match TRBD2. The J call may be in error: the DNA end matches TRBJ2-7 better. The CDR3 runs 18 residues. Germline CDR1 and CDR2: LNHNV and YYDKDF (reference sequence). The CDR3 bases are TGTGCCACCAGCAGAGATCTTAGCGGACTAGCGGGGGCCTACGAGCAGTACTTC. It translates to CATSRDLSGLAGAYEQYF.

This sequence joins TRBV12-3 or TRBV12-4 and TRBJ1-4, with D perhaps TRBD1 (6 bases). The germline V and J ends were trimmed by 2 bases and 0 bases, with 13 bases remaining between them. This CDR3 has 17 amino acids. The CDR3, as DNA: TGTGCCAGCAGTTTACGTGGGGGACAAACAACTAATGAAAAACTGTTTTTT. Protein sequence: CASSLRGGQTTNEKLFF.

This chain uses TRBV4-3 with TRBJ1-4; weak D call: TRBD1 (6 bases). The CDR3 contains 14 residues. Trimming took off 5 bases at V and 0 bases at J, with 7 bases between the two ends. Looked up from germline, CDR1 is LGHNA and CDR2 is YSLEER. The CDR3 spells CASSKGATNEKLFF. Written as DNA, the CDR3 is TGCGCCAGCAGCAAGGGGGCAACTAATGAAAAACTGTTTTTT.

This chain links TRBV12-3 or TRBV12-4 with TRBJ1-1, with TRBD1 matching 7 bases. This CDR3 region has 12 residues. The V segment lost 6 bases and the J segment 9 bases; nucleotides outside the gene matches: 7. Written as DNA, the CDR3 is TGTGCCAGCAGACTTGGACAGGCCCAAGCTTTCTTT. It encodes CASRLGQAQAFF.

The chain combines TRBV4-2 with TRBJ1-1; D gene uncertain. The CDR3 totals 11 residues. CDR1 LGHNA and CDR2 YNFKEQ come from the germline V gene. Deletions cut 0 bases from V and 7 bases from J, with 3 bases between. The DNA for the CDR3 is TGTGCCAGCAGCCAAGATAATGAAGCTTTCTTT. It is translated as CASSQDNEAFF.

The chain uses TRBV24-1 and TRBJ2-1; the D is unclear. CDR1 KGHDR and CDR2 SFDVKD come from the germline V gene. This CDR3 has 13 residues. V was trimmed by 10 bases and J by 0 bases, leaving 9 bases between them. CDR3 residues: CATRHSSYNEQFF. The CDR3 coding sequence is TGTGCCACTCGACACAGCTCCTACAATGAGCAGTTCTTC.

V usage is TRBV20-1 and J usage is TRBJ2-4; 11 bases fit TRBD1. Germline V gene sequence: CDR1 DFQATT, CDR2 SNEGSKA (reference sequence). Trimming at V came to 5 bases and at J to 1 base, leaving 1 base not matched to a gene. The CDR3 totals 14 residues. CDR3 sequence: CSAGQGAAKNIQYF. The DNA of the CDR3 is TGCAGTGCTGGACAGGGGGCGGCCAAAAACATTCAGTACTTC.

The chain recombines TRBV7-9 with TRBJ2-7; 8 positions match TRBD1. Unmatched junction bases numbered 7, after V lost 3 bases and J lost 0 bases. Germline-derived CDR1 and CDR2 are SEHNR and FQNEAQ (reference sequence). CDR3 length equals 16 residues. CDR3 loop: CASSFPGQDSSYEQYF. As DNA, the CDR3 is TGTGCCAGCAGCTTCCCGGGACAGGATAGCTCCTACGAGCAGTACTTC.

This clonotype was detected only a few times. This CDR3 reads CSAPERTPSEGYTF. The CDR3 coding sequence is TGCAGTGCTCCGGAACGGACCCCCAGTGAGGGCTACACCTTC. V gene TRBV20-1 combines with J gene TRBJ1-2; D unclear. The CDR3 contains 14 residues. Germline V gene lookup returns CDR1 DFQATT and CDR2 SNEGSKA (reference sequence). V lost 5 bases and J lost 8, with 21 bases in between.

V gene TRBV28 combines with J gene TRBJ2-2, with 12 bases identical to TRBD2. Unmatched junction bases numbered 11, after V lost 7 bases and J lost 8 bases. Germline V gene lookup returns CDR1 MDHEN and CDR2 SYDVKM. This CDR3 region has 16 residues. CDR3 sequence (DNA): TGTGCCAGCACCCGTGGGACTAGCGGGTTCTTAGGGGAGCTGTTTTTT. Residues: CASTRGTSGFLGELFF.

The CDR3 nucleotides are TGTGCCAGCCCTAAGCGTGCCGGAAGCTCCTACAATGAGCAGTTCTTC. It is translated as CASPKRAGSSYNEQFF. This chain uses TRBV28 with TRBJ2-1; D not certain. The CDR3 extends over 16 amino acids. V was cut by 8 bases and J by 0 bases, with 17 bases left in between. Germline CDR1 is MDHEN and CDR2 is SYDVKM.

This clonotype was recorded once. The rearrangement links TRBV6-1 to TRBJ2-3, with D possibly being TRBD1 (5 bases). Trimming took 11 bases from V and 5 from J, leaving 23 bases between them. CDR3 length: 15 residues. CDR1 is MNHNS, CDR2 SASEGT, per germline. The chain's CDR3 is CAGATRGGFGDTQYF. For the CDR3, the DNA is TGTGCCGGGGCAACACGAGGTGGTTTCGGAGATACGCAGTATTTT.

This chain uses TRBV6-6 with TRBJ2-1, with 14 bases matching TRBD2. V was clipped by 7 bases and J by 1 base; unmatched bases: 3. The CDR3 spans 16 residues. Germline V gene data show CDR1 as MNHNY and CDR2 as SVGAGI (reference sequence). Here the CDR3 DNA reads TGTGCCAGCACCGGACTAGCGGGGGGTTCCTACAATGAGCAGTTCTTC. Translated: CASTGLAGGSYNEQFF.

The chain uses TRBV20-1 and TRBJ2-1; 8 positions agree with TRBD2. The CDR3 loop spans 15 amino acids. The V gene's germline CDR1 is DFQATT and CDR2 SNEGSKA (reference sequence). The junction had 12 bases not matched to a gene; V was cut back by 5 bases and J by 6 bases. CDR3 region: CSAPPWGGGSNEQFF. The CDR3 DNA reads TGCAGTGCTCCTCCGTGGGGCGGGGGGAGCAATGAGCAGTTCTTC.

The rearrangement joins TRBV20-1 to TRBJ2-3; D not certain. The germline V gene has CDR1 DFQATT and CDR2 SNEGSKA (reference sequence). This CDR3 has 14 residues. Between the trimmed V and J ends, which lost 1 base and 2 bases, there was a span of 10 bases. CDR3 coding DNA: TGCAGTGCTAGAGTCCTATTCTCCACAGATACGCAGTATTTT. Translating gives CSARVLFSTDTQYF.

V usage is TRBV5-1 and J usage is TRBJ1-1; weak D call: TRBD1 (6 bases). CDR1 is SGHRS and CDR2 is YFSETQ in the germline V gene. V lost 7 bases, J lost 7 bases, and 17 bases lay in between. This CDR3 has 13 amino acids. Written as DNA, the CDR3 is TGCGCCAGCCGCCGGGCAGGGGCGAGTGAAGCTTTCTTT. Amino acids: CASRRAGASEAFF.

This rearrangement joins TRBV6-5 to TRBJ2-3; unclear D gene. Germline V gene data show CDR1 as MNHEY and CDR2 as SVGAGI. This CDR3 is built from 14 residues. Between the trimmed V and J ends, which lost 5 bases and 5 bases, there was a span of 14 bases. CDR3 DNA: TGTGCCAGCAGTCCCAGGTTGTGGGGAGATACGCAGTATTTT. Protein sequence: CASSPRLWGDTQYF.

The chain has TRBV20-1 and TRBJ2-3, with 9 positions matching TRBD2. Germline CDR1 reads DFQATT; CDR2 reads SNEGSKA (reference sequence). J gave up 7 bases and V 3 bases, and 5 bases lay outside the gene matches. This CDR3 comprises 13 residues. For the CDR3, the DNA is TGCAGTGCTAGGGGGCGGGGGGGTAATACGCAGTATTTT. Translating it yields CSARGRGGNTQYF.

The gene calls are TRBV25-1 and TRBJ2-5; D is unresolved. The germline V gene encodes CDR1 MGHDK and CDR2 SYGVNS. Trimming removed 1 base at V and 3 bases at J, with 6 bases between. This CDR3 comprises 13 residues. DNA of the CDR3: TGTGCCAGCAGTGAATTCAGTGAAGAGACCCAGTACTTC. Translated, it gives CASSEFSEETQYF.